Below are 2 T cell receptor beta chains sequenced from a single sample in a study of cytotoxic CD8 clonotypes in ibrutinib-treated CLL. This table comes from immunoSEQ multiplex PCR, and its TCRdb copy is limited to in-frame clones, with some not included. This repertoire shows some 300,000 clones, about 80% found once; its top ten account for 6.5% to 8.5%. The sequenced sample was PBMCs, obtained before ibrutinib treatment. All receptors derive from a human donor with chronic lymphocytic leukemia.

V usage is TRBV6-5 and J usage is TRBJ2-7; the D is unclear. The CDR3 covers 13 residues. CDR1 and CDR2 from the germline V gene are MNHEY and SVGAGI. Trimming pared 0 bases from V and 6 bases from J, leaving 9 bases between. CDR3 DNA sequence: TGTGCCAGCAGTTACTCGATGCTGAGCGAGCAGTACTTC. It translates to CASSYSMLSEQYF.

V is TRBV18 and J is TRBJ2-7; tentative D call: TRBD2 (5 bases). V was pared by 2 bases and J by 3 bases, with 11 bases between. The CDR3 totals 14 residues. Germline V CDR1 and CDR2: KGHSH, LQKENI. The CDR3 DNA is TGTGCCAGCTCACCAACGAGGGATAGCTACGAGCAGTACTTC. Its protein product is CASSPTRDSYEQYF.